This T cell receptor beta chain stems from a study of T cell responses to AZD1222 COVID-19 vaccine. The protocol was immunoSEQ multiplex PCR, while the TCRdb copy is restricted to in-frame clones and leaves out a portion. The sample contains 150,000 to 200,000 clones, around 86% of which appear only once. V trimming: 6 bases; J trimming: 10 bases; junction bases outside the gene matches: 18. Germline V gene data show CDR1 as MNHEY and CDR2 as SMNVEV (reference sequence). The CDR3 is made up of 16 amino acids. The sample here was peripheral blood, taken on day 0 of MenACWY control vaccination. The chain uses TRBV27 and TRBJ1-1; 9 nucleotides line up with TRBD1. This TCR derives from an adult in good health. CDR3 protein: CASSLGQGGWPLGAFF. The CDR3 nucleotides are TGTGCCAGCAGCCTGGGACAGGGAGGTTGGCCACTCGGAGCTTTCTTT.